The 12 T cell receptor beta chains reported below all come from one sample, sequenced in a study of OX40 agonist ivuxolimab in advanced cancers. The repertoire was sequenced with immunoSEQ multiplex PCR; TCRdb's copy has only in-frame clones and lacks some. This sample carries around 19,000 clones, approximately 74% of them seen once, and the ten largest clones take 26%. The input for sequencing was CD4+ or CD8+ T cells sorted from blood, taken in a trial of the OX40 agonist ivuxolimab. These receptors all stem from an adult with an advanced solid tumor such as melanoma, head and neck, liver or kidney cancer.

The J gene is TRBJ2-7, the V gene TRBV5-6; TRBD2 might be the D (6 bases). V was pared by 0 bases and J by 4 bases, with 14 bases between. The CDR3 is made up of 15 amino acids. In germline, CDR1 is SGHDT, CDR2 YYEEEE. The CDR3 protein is CASSLVGSGDYEQYF. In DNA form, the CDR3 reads TGTGCCAGCAGCTTGGTCGGTAGCGGAGATTACGAGCAGTACTTC.

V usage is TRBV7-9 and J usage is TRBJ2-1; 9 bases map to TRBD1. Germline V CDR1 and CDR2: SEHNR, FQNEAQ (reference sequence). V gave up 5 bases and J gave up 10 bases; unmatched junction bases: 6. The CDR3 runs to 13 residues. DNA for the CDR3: TGTGCCAGCAGCCAACAGGGGGCTTGGGAGCAGTTCTTC. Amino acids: CASSQQGAWEQFF.

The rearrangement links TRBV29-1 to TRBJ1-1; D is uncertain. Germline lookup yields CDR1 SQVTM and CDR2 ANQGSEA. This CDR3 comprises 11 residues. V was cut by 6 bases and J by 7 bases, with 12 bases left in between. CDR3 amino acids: CSVPVGLEAFF. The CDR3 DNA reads TGCAGCGTCCCTGTTGGCCTTGAAGCTTTCTTT.

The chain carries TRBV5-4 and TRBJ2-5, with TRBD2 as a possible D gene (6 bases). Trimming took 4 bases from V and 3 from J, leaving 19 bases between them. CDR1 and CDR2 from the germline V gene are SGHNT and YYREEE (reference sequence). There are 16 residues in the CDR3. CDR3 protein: CASSPSSIADEETQYF. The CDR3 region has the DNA TGTGCCAGCAGCCCCAGCTCTATAGCGGACGAAGAGACCCAGTACTTC. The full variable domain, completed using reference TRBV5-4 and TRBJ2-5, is ETGVTQSPTHLIKTRGQQVTLRCSSQSGHNTVSWYQQALGQGPQFIFQYYREEENGRGNFPPRFSGLQFPNYSSELNVNALELDDSALYLCASSPSSIADEETQYFGPGTRLLVL.

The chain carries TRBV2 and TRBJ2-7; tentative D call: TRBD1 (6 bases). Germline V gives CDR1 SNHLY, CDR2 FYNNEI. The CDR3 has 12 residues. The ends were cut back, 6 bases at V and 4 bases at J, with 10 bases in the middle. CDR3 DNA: TGTGCCAGCAGCCAGGGGCCATACGAGCAGTACTTC. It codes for CASSQGPYEQYF.

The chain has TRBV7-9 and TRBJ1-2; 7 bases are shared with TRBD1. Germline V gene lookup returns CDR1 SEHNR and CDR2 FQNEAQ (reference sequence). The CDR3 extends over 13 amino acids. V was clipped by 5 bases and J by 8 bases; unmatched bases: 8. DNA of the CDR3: TGTGCCAGCAGCCAAGCGGGACAGTACGGCTACACCTTC. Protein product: CASSQAGQYGYTF.

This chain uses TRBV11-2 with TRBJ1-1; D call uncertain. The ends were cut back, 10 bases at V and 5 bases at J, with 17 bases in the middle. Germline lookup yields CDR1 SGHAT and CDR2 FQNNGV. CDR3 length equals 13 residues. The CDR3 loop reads CATSLGSRTEAFF. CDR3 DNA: TGTGCCACATCCCTGGGGTCGAGGACTGAAGCTTTCTTT.

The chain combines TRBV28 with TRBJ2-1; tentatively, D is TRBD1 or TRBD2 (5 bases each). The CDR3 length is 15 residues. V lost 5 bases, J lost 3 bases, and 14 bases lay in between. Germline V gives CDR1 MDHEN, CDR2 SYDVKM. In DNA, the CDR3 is TGTGCCAGCAGTCGAGGCGTGGGGGTCTACAATGAGCAGTTCTTC. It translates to CASSRGVGVYNEQFF.

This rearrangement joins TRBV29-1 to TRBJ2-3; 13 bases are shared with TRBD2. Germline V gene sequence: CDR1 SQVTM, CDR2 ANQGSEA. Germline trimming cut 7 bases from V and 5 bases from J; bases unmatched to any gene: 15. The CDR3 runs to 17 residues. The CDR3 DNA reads TGCAGCGCCACTCCTGAGACTAGCGGGAGGCAAGGAGATACGCAGTATTTT. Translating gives CSATPETSGRQGDTQYF.

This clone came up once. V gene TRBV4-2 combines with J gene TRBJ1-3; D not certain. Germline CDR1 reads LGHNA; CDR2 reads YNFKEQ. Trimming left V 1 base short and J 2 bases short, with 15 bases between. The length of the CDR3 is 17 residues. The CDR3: CASSQAPTTLTGNTIYF. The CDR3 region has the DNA TGTGCCAGCAGCCAAGCCCCCACGACCCTAACTGGAAACACCATATATTTT.

The CDR3 nucleotides are TGCGCCAGCAGCGTTAGGGACGGCAATCAGCCCCAGCATTTT. Translated: CASSVRDGNQPQHF. J is TRBJ1-5 and V is TRBV4-1, with TRBD1 as a possible D gene (5 bases). Germline CDR1 is MGHRA and CDR2 is YSYEKL. Deletions cut 5 bases from V and 2 bases from J, with 10 bases between. This CDR3 has 14 amino acids.

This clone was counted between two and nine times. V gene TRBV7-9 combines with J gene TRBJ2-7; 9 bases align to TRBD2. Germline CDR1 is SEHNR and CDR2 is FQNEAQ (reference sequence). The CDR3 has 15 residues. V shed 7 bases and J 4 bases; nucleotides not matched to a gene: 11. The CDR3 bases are TGTGCCAGCACCAAAGGGGTAGCGGGAGCGTACGAGCAGTACTTC. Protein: CASTKGVAGAYEQYF.